These 16 T cell receptor beta chains were all obtained from the same sample, sequenced in a study of T cells in pancreatic ductal adenocarcinoma. The method was immunoSEQ multiplex PCR; TCRdb's version includes in-frame clones alone and lacks a portion of them. The sample consists of thousands of clones, around four fifths of them appearing once. Surgery without prior neoadjuvant therapy was the treatment of the selected pancreatic ductal adenocarcinoma patients. The sample taken for sequencing was pancreatic tumor tissue. The receptor set was obtained from a human donor with pancreatic ductal adenocarcinoma. The donor label of this sample is uncertain.

J is TRBJ1-5 and V is TRBV19; D unresolved. Germline V CDR1 and CDR2: LNHDA, SQIVND (reference sequence). Trimming cost V 5 bases and J 1 base, with 9 bases left between them. The CDR3 is 14 amino acids. The CDR3 spells CASSGRRSNQPQHF. In DNA, the CDR3 is TGTGCCAGTAGTGGTCGCAGGAGCAATCAGCCCCAGCATTTT.

This clone was recorded once. The chain employs TRBV5-8 and TRBJ1-2; D is perhaps TRBD1 (6 bases). In germline, CDR1 is SGHTS, CDR2 YDEGEE. CDR3 size: 12 residues. V lost 1 base, J lost 8 bases, and 9 bases lay in between. The chain's CDR3 is CASSLTTGGYTF. The CDR3 DNA reads TGTGCCAGCAGCTTGACGACAGGAGGCTACACCTTC.

The genes are TRBV5-1 and TRBJ2-1, with D possibly being TRBD1 (5 bases). This CDR3 spans 16 amino acids. Germline V gene data show CDR1 as SGHRS and CDR2 as YFSETQ. V was trimmed by 0 bases and J by 5 bases, leaving 15 bases between them. DNA of the CDR3: TGCGCCAGCAGCTTGGATGGGGCATTTCCACACAATGAGCAGTTCTTC. It yields the protein CASSLDGAFPHNEQFF. Variable domain in full (rest from reference TRBV5-1 and TRBJ2-1): KAGVTQTPRYLIKTRGQQVTLSCSPISGHRSVSWYQQTPGQGLQFLFEYFSETQRNKGNFPGRFSGRQFSNSRSEMNVSTLELGDSALYLCASSLDGAFPHNEQFFGPGTRLTVL.

This clone was detected only a few times. The V gene is TRBV28, the J gene TRBJ2-1; 11 bases are shared with TRBD2. The CDR3 consists of 22 residues. Trimming cost V 5 bases and J 0 bases; bases outside gene matches: 21. Germline V gene sequence: CDR1 MDHEN, CDR2 SYDVKM. CDR3 sequence: CASSAPPGTSGYIQSSYNEQFF. In nucleotides, the CDR3 is TGTGCCAGCAGTGCCCCCCCCGGGACTAGCGGATATATTCAGAGCTCCTACAATGAGCAGTTCTTC.

This CDR3 is CSVLPGTSVHSGANVLTF. CDR3 nucleotide sequence: TGCAGCGTTCTCCCCGGGACTAGCGTACACTCTGGGGCCAACGTCCTGACTTTC. The chain employs TRBV29-1 and TRBJ2-6, with 10 bases lining up with TRBD2. Germline lookup yields CDR1 SQVTM and CDR2 ANQGSEA. CDR3 length: 18 residues. Trimming cost V 5 bases and J 0 bases; bases outside gene matches: 10.

This clone was observed a few times. J is TRBJ1-1 and V is TRBV27; 10 bases agree with TRBD1. Germline values: CDR1 MNHEY, CDR2 SMNVEV (reference sequence). The junction had 15 bases not matched to a gene; V was cut back by 8 bases and J by 3 bases. The CDR3 contains 17 residues. Here the CDR3 DNA reads TGTGCCAGCCGTAACGTGGACAGGGGGAAGATGGACACTGAAGCTTTCTTT. This encodes CASRNVDRGKMDTEAFF.

The chain joins TRBV7-8 to TRBJ1-4; 9 positions agree with TRBD1. CDR1 is SGHVS and CDR2 is FQNEAQ in the germline V gene. This CDR3 is 15 amino acids long. V was clipped by 5 bases and J by 2 bases; unmatched bases: 3. The CDR3 nucleotides read TGTGCCAGCAGCCCCGGGACAGGGACTAATGAAAAACTGTTTTTT. It encodes CASSPGTGTNEKLFF.

This clone was recorded once. The chain uses TRBV4-3 and TRBJ1-1, with D tentatively TRBD1 (5 bases). Per germline, CDR1 LGHNA and CDR2 YSLEER. This CDR3 is 16 amino acids long. V was cut by 0 bases and J by 1 base, with 12 bases left in between. The CDR3 bases are TGCGCCAGCAGCCAAGATCTGCTGGGGACGAACACTGAAGCTTTCTTT. Translating gives CASSQDLLGTNTEAFF.

The rearrangement uses TRBV5-1 and TRBJ2-1, with TRBD2 matching 8 bases. The V segment lost 3 bases and the J segment 9 bases; nucleotides outside the gene matches: 14. CDR3 length: 16 amino acids. Germline V CDR1 and CDR2: SGHRS, YFSETQ. The DNA of the CDR3 is TGCGCCAGCAGCTCGAAACCACCGGGACTAGGGAGTGAGCAGTTCTTC. Translated: CASSSKPPGLGSEQFF.

V gene TRBV6-1 combines with J gene TRBJ1-5; 12 nucleotides align to TRBD1. This CDR3 is 17 amino acids long. Germline V gene data show CDR1 as MNHNS and CDR2 as SASEGT. V trimming: 4 bases; J trimming: 3 bases; junction bases outside the gene matches: 7. CDR3: CASSGGTGGWINQPQHF. CDR3 sequence (DNA): TGTGCCAGCAGTGGAGGGACAGGGGGCTGGATCAATCAGCCCCAGCATTTT.

In this sample, this clone turned up once. The chain employs TRBV4-3 and TRBJ2-1; 9 positions agree with TRBD2. The V gene end was trimmed by 0 bases and the J gene end by 2 bases; junction bases not matched to a gene: 5. Germline CDR1 and CDR2: LGHNA and YSLEER. This CDR3 is 17 amino acids long. The chain's CDR3 is CASSQDAGGPPYNEQFF. The CDR3 DNA follows: TGCGCCAGCAGCCAAGATGCGGGAGGGCCTCCCTACAATGAGCAGTTCTTC.

The chain combines TRBV7-9 with TRBJ1-1; D remains unclear. The V end was cut by 3 bases, the J end by 8 bases, with 16 bases between. The V gene's germline CDR1 is SEHNR and CDR2 FQNEAQ (reference sequence). CDR3 length: 14 residues. CDR3 in amino acids: CASSLPWGGAEAFF. The CDR3 DNA follows: TGTGCCAGCAGCTTGCCCTGGGGAGGCGCGGAAGCTTTCTTT.

The chain carries TRBV4-1 and TRBJ1-2, with TRBD1 matching 8 bases. Trimming removed 2 bases from V and 8 bases from J; junction bases left unmatched: 16. The CDR3 loop spans 17 amino acids. Per germline, CDR1 MGHRA and CDR2 YSYEKL. The CDR3: CASSQHRTEGTGRGYTF. CDR3 in DNA: TGCGCCAGCAGCCAACACCGGACGGAAGGGACAGGTCGCGGCTACACCTTC.

Only a few counts were recorded for this clone. The chain recombines TRBV28 with TRBJ2-3, with 9 bases aligning to TRBD2. The germline V gene has CDR1 MDHEN and CDR2 SYDVKM. Trimming took 4 bases from V and 2 from J; bases not matched to a gene: 7. This CDR3 spans 16 amino acids. CDR3 DNA sequence: TGTGCCAGCAGTTCGACTAGCGGAGTCGACACAGATACGCAGTATTTT. This gives the protein CASSSTSGVDTDTQYF.

This chain connects TRBV7-2 to TRBJ1-2; tentative D call: TRBD1 (5 bases). CDR1 is SGHTA, CDR2 FQGNSA, per germline. The CDR3 has 16 residues. Trimming removed 5 bases at V and 0 bases at J, with 16 bases between. The CDR3 DNA reads TGTGCCAGCAGCCTTTCGAGGACACCTGCTAACTATGGCTACACCTTC. It translates to CASSLSRTPANYGYTF. The full variable domain, rest sourced from reference TRBV7-2 and TRBJ1-2, is GAGVSQSPSNKVTEKGKDVELRCDPISGHTALYWYRQSLGQGLEFLIYFQGNSAPDKSGLPSDRFSAERTGGSVSTLTIQRTQQEDSAVYLCASSLSRTPANYGYTFGSGTRLTVV.

V usage is TRBV6-1 and J usage is TRBJ2-5; D possibly corresponds to TRBD1 (6 bases). Trimming stripped 1 base from V and 0 bases from J, with 15 bases between. Germline values: CDR1 MNHNS, CDR2 SASEGT. The CDR3 has 17 amino acids. CDR3 nucleotide sequence: TGTGCCAGCAGTGAAGGGGGGACATCCCAGTACCAAGAGACCCAGTACTTC. Translated: CASSEGGTSQYQETQYF.